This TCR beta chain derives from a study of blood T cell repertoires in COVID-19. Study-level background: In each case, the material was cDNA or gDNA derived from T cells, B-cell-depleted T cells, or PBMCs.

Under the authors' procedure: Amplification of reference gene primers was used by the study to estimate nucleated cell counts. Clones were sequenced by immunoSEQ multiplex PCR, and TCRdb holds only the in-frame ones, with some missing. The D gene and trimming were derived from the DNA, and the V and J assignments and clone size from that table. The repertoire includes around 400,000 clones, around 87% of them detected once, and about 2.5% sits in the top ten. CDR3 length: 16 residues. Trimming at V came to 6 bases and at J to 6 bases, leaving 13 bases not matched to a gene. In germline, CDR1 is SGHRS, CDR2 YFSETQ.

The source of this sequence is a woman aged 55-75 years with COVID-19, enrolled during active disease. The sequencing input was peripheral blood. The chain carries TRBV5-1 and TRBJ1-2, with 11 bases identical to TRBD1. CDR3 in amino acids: CASTRTGGAGRDGYTF. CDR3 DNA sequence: TGCGCCAGCACCCGGACAGGGGGCGCCGGGAGGGATGGCTACACCTTC.